This T cell receptor beta chain emerged from a study of blood T cell repertoires in COVID-19. Study overall: Acute-phase and convalescent COVID-19 samples originated in the United States, Italy and Spain. Sources were T cells, B-cell-depleted T cells, or PBMCs; the material itself was cDNA or gDNA.

The CDR3 is made up of 12 amino acids. Germline lookup yields CDR1 MDHEN and CDR2 SYDVKM. V was cut by 3 bases and J by 4 bases, with 4 bases left in between. Original processing methods: By means of reference gene primer amplification, nucleated cell counts were estimated. Some clones are missing from TCRdb's copy, which holds only in-frame ones; the method was immunoSEQ multiplex PCR. Clonal size and the V and J genes are those of that table, whereas D and trimming came from the DNA. The table lists under 100,000 clones, approximately 92% of them singletons. Sequenced sample: peripheral blood. This TCR was sampled from a woman aged 55-70 years with active COVID-19. V is TRBV28 and J is TRBJ1-3; D ambiguous. The CDR3 loop reads CASSFQGNTIYF. CDR3 DNA sequence: TGTGCCAGCAGTTTTCAGGGAAACACCATATATTTT.